Each of the 8 T cell receptor beta chains below was sequenced from the same sample in a study of CD8+ T cells in alopecia areata. In each case, RNA was isolated and then reverse transcribed into cDNA as the sequencing template. Profiled with immunoSEQ multiplex PCR; TCRdb holds only in-frame clones, not every one. The sample has approximately 150,000 clones; less than 75% are singletons. The specimen was CD8+ T cells sorted from blood, collected at week 0. The receptor source for this set is a human donor with alopecia areata.

This chain joins TRBV11-2 and TRBJ2-5; 9 bases fit TRBD1. J was trimmed by 2 bases and V by 6 bases; bases with no gene match: 1. This CDR3 region has 13 residues. The germline gives CDR1 SGHAT, CDR2 FQNNGV. The CDR3 region is CASRDRGQETQYF. The CDR3 region has the DNA TGTGCCAGCAGAGACAGGGGGCAAGAGACCCAGTACTTC.

The V call is TRBV10-3, the J call TRBJ2-7, with D perhaps given as TRBD1 or TRBD2 (5 bases each). The CDR3 runs 12 residues. Germline V gives CDR1 ENHRY, CDR2 SYGVKD. Trimming took off 0 bases at V and 6 bases at J, with 6 bases between the two ends. The DNA of the CDR3 is TGTGCCATCAGTGAGTCGGGACGCGAGCAGTACTTC. This sequence encodes CAISESGREQYF.

This clone was found a few times. J is TRBJ2-5 and V is TRBV6-5, with 7 bases matching TRBD1. The CDR3 spans 14 residues. Germline V gene data show CDR1 as MNHEY and CDR2 as SVGAGI. Trimming took 5 bases from V and 5 from J; bases not matched to a gene: 8. This CDR3 is CASSQTGLEETQYF. DNA for the CDR3: TGTGCCAGCAGTCAGACAGGGTTAGAGGAGACCCAGTACTTC.

The chain is built from TRBV4-1 and TRBJ1-2; 8 positions match TRBD1. CDR1 and CDR2 (germline): MGHRA, YSYEKL. The CDR3 is 16 amino acids. With V trimmed by 4 bases and J by 4 bases, 11 bases remained unmatched. The CDR3 bases are TGCGCCAGCAGCCGGCCCGGGACAGGCAGTTTCTATGGCTACACCTTC. Protein: CASSRPGTGSFYGYTF.

This clone was detected a few times. The V gene is TRBV2, the J gene TRBJ1-5; unclear D gene. Germline V lookup: CDR1 SNHLY, CDR2 FYNNEI. Trimming stripped 4 bases from V and 3 bases from J, with 16 bases between. The length of the CDR3 is 16 residues. CDR3 DNA sequence: TGTGCCAGCAGTGGTCGGGGAGGGAAGGACAATCAGCCCCAGCATTTT. Its protein is CASSGRGGKDNQPQHF.

The V and J genes are TRBV25-1 and TRBJ1-1; D is possibly TRBD1 (5 bases). V shed 3 bases and J shed 4 bases, with 18 bases lying between them. The CDR3 extends over 16 amino acids. Germline-derived CDR1 and CDR2 are MGHDK and SYGVNS. Here the CDR3 DNA reads TGTGCCAGCAGTGATGAGCACCCCGGTGGGGGCACTGAAGCTTTCTTT. It is translated as CASSDEHPGGGTEAFF.

The V and J genes are TRBV5-1 and TRBJ1-1; D is uncertain. Trimming took off 4 bases at V and 1 base at J, with 17 bases between the two ends. CDR1 and CDR2 (germline): SGHRS, YFSETQ. This CDR3 has 16 residues. The DNA of the CDR3 is TGCGCCAGCAGCAAGTCAGTCCCCCACCAGAACACTGAAGCTTTCTTT. It yields the protein CASSKSVPHQNTEAFF.

This clone was seen more than once but under ten times. The V and J genes are TRBV4-2 and TRBJ2-2; D gene uncertain. Deletions cut 1 base from V and 4 bases from J, with 13 bases between. Germline loops: CDR1 LGHNA, CDR2 YNFKEQ. The CDR3 length is 16 residues. CDR3 nucleotides: TGTGCCAGCAGCCAAGGTATTTACGGGCCCACCGGGGAGCTGTTTTTT. This translates into CASSQGIYGPTGELFF.